This T cell receptor (beta chain) was recorded in a study of shared clonotypes between healthy human individuals. V was clipped by 2 bases and J by 3 bases; unmatched bases: 9. This CDR3 spans 16 amino acids. CDR1 is SGHKS, CDR2 YYEKEE, per germline (reference sequence). Produced via immunoSEQ multiplex PCR; TCRdb's table is partial and in-frame only. The table records approximately 2.5 million clones, roughly 93% of them present only once. This sequence originates from a man younger than 35 in good health. Some clones in this sample may be carry-over from other donors' samples. Sequenced input: naive CD4+ T cells from PBMCs. The subset: CD45RA+ positively selected. This rearrangement joins TRBV5-5 to TRBJ2-7, with TRBD1 matching 9 bases. The CDR3 spells CASSLQGASPGYEQYF. CDR3 DNA: TGTGCCAGCAGCTTACAGGGGGCCTCCCCGGGCTACGAGCAGTACTTC.